Listed below are T cell receptor beta chains from one sample, sequenced in a study of shared clonotypes between healthy human individuals. TCRdb's table, derived via immunoSEQ multiplex PCR, lists solely in-frame clones and lacks some. The repertoire holds about 470,000 clones, with 70% to 80% as singletons. Specimen: PBMCs. These receptors came from a woman aged 40 to 50 in good health. Some clones in this sample may be carry-over from other donors' samples. Both conserved end residues are part of each CDR3. The D gene is left open where the match is weak. Where a row states a size, it is once, few, many or the class of an expanded clone; other rows omit it.

d_gene	v_gene	abundance	j_gene	CDR3nt	CDR3aa
NA	TRBV4-2	NA	TRBJ2-5	TGTGCCAGCAGCCAAGAAACGGATAAGAGGGAGACCCAGTACTTC	CASSQETDKRETQYF
TRBD1	TRBV19	NA	TRBJ1-4	TGTGCCAGTAGCCGGCGGGACAGGAATGAAAAACTGTTTTTT	CASSRRDRNEKLFF
NA	TRBV6-5	NA	TRBJ2-7	TGTGCCAGCAGTTCCGCACGGGACGGGATCTACGAGCAGTACTTC	CASSSARDGIYEQYF
NA	TRBV19	NA	TRBJ2-3	TGTGCCAGTATCGGCGGAGGGCCCCCAGATACGCAGTATTTT	CASIGGGPPDTQYF
TRBD2	TRBV27	NA	TRBJ2-5	TGTGCCAGCAGTTTGGGGGGGAAAGAGACCCAGTACTTC	CASSLGGKETQYF
TRBD2	TRBV7-2	NA	TRBJ2-1	TGTGCCAGCAGCTTAAGCGGGAGGGCCTACAATGAGCAGTTCTTC	CASSLSGRAYNEQFF
NA	TRBV7-3	many	TRBJ2-1	TGTGCCAGCAGCCCTCGAATGGTTTCCTACAATGAGCAGTTCTTC	CASSPRMVSYNEQFF
TRBD2	TRBV6-4	NA	TRBJ2-2	TGTGCCAGCAGCGCTGGACTAGCGGGAGCAGGCGGGGAGCTGTTTTTT	CASSAGLAGAGGELFF
NA	TRBV27	few	TRBJ1-5	TGTGCCAGCAGTTTATCCGGACAGTCTAATCAGCCCCAGCATTTT	CASSLSGQSNQPQHF
TRBD2	TRBV6-1	NA	TRBJ2-1	TGTGCCAGCAGTGAAGCGCTTCGGGCTAGCGGGAGGGCGGGTGAGCAGTTCTTC	CASSEALRASGRAGEQFF
NA	TRBV5-4	few	TRBJ2-2	TGTGCCAGCAGCGCATCAGGACAGAACACCGGGGAGCTGTTTTTT	CASSASGQNTGELFF
NA	TRBV28	NA	TRBJ1-4	TGTGCCAGCAGTCCGATCAGGGGCCGACTCAATGAAAAACTGTTTTTT	CASSPIRGRLNEKLFF
NA	TRBV18	few	TRBJ1-1	TGTGCCAGCTCACCACCGACGGCAAACACTGAAGCTTTCTTT	CASSPPTANTEAFF
TRBD1	TRBV6-6	NA	TRBJ2-3	TGTGCCAGCGCCACAGGGGTGGATACGCAGTATTTT	CASATGVDTQYF
NA	TRBV29-1	NA	TRBJ2-5	TGCAGCGTTGAGGCGATAGCGGATCAAGAGACCCAGTACTTC	CSVEAIADQETQYF
TRBD1	TRBV5-1	NA	TRBJ2-4	TGCGCCAGCAGCCTAGGGACAGGGGAGGACATTCAGTACTTC	CASSLGTGEDIQYF
NA	TRBV2	NA	TRBJ1-4	TGTGCCAGCAGGGGTGGAGGAACTAATGAAAAACTGTTTTTT	CASRGGGTNEKLFF
NA	TRBV7-9	NA	TRBJ2-7	TGTGCCAGCAGCAACCCGGGCGACGGTTCCTACGAGCAGTACTTC	CASSNPGDGSYEQYF
NA	TRBV5-4	NA	TRBJ1-1	TGTGCCAGCAGCCAAAGGAACACTGAAGCTTTCTTT	CASSQRNTEAFF
TRBD1	TRBV30	NA	TRBJ1-1	TGTGCCTGGAGAACAGGGGTCGGGACTGAAGCTTTCTTT	CAWRTGVGTEAFF
NA	TRBV28	NA	TRBJ1-1	TGTGCCAGCAGTTTGACCTCGAACACTGAAGCTTTCTTT	CASSLTSNTEAFF
TRBD2	TRBV9	NA	TRBJ2-1	TGTGCCAGCAGCGCCGGGGACTACTACAATGAGCAGTTCTTC	CASSAGDYYNEQFF
TRBD1	TRBV5-6	once	TRBJ2-2	TGTGCCAGCAGCTTGATGGACAGGGGTTTATGGAACACCGGGGAGCTGTTTTTT	CASSLMDRGLWNTGELFF
TRBD2	TRBV29-1	NA	TRBJ2-5	TGCAGCGTTGACCCGTGGGGGGCTAGCGGGAGGGGACAAGAGACCCAGTACTTC	CSVDPWGASGRGQETQYF
NA	TRBV18	NA	TRBJ2-7	TGTGCCAGCTCACCCACCTACGAGCAGTACTTC	CASSPTYEQYF
TRBD2	TRBV9	NA	TRBJ2-6	TGTGCCAGCAGCGTAGTTTGGGAGAGTAGCGGGAGACTCTCTGGGGCCAACGTCCTGACTTTC	CASSVVWESSGRLSGANVLTF
TRBD1	TRBV19	NA	TRBJ1-1	TGTGCCAGTACCACCCAAGCAGGGGGTCCAACTGAAGCTTTCTTT	CASTTQAGGPTEAFF
NA	TRBV5-6	NA	TRBJ2-2	TGTGCCAGCAGTCTTATTAGCACCGGGGAGCTGTTTTTT	CASSLISTGELFF
NA	TRBV28	NA	TRBJ2-1	TGTGCCAGCAGTGACGGGACTTCAGAGCAGTTCTTC	CASSDGTSEQFF
TRBD1	TRBV5-1	NA	TRBJ2-3	TGCGCCAGCAGCCTAGGACAGGGTAGCACAGATACGCAGTATTTT	CASSLGQGSTDTQYF
NA	TRBV7-9	NA	TRBJ2-5	TGTGCCAGCAGCTTAGCGGTTGGGGCTTTCGGGGAGACCCAGTACTTC	CASSLAVGAFGETQYF
TRBD1	TRBV28	NA	TRBJ1-1	TGTGCCAGCAGGGGCCAGGACAGGGGTAGAGCTTTCTTT	CASRGQDRGRAFF
NA	TRBV29-1	NA	TRBJ1-3	TGCAGCGTTGCCCCCACGGGGGCTGGAAACACCATATATTTT	CSVAPTGAGNTIYF
NA	TRBV29-1	NA	TRBJ1-4	TGCAGCGTTGCACGGGGGGCTTCGAGTGAAAAACTGTTTTTT	CSVARGASSEKLFF
TRBD1	TRBV19	NA	TRBJ2-2	TGTGCCAGTAGTAGGACAGGGGTTGACACCGGGGAGCTGTTTTTT	CASSRTGVDTGELFF
TRBD2	TRBV15	NA	TRBJ2-2	TGTGCCACCAGCAGAGGGGGTAGCGGGAGACGAACCGGGGAGCTGTTTTTT	CATSRGGSGRRTGELFF
TRBD1	TRBV19	NA	TRBJ1-2	TGTGCCAGTAACCCCGGGACAGCAAGCTATGGCTACACCTTC	CASNPGTASYGYTF
TRBD1	TRBV27	NA	TRBJ2-6	TGTGCCAGCAGTTCCCGGGACAGGGGGCTCTCTGGGGCCAACGTCCTGACTTTC	CASSSRDRGLSGANVLTF
NA	TRBV5-1	NA	TRBJ2-5	TGCGCCAGCAGACCCCTCTCCAGGGGGACCCAGTACTTC	CASRPLSRGTQYF
TRBD2	TRBV11-2	NA	TRBJ2-1	TGTGCCAGCACCTTAGGAGCGGGATGGGCCTACAATGAGCAGTTCTTC	CASTLGAGWAYNEQFF
TRBD2	TRBV19	once	TRBJ2-3	TGTGCCAGTAGTACAAGGACTAGCGGGAGTCAAACAGATACGCAGTATTTT	CASSTRTSGSQTDTQYF
NA	TRBV6-6	NA	TRBJ2-7	TGTGCCAGCAGTCGAGAAAGGAACGAGCAGTACTTC	CASSRERNEQYF
TRBD2	TRBV7-9	NA	TRBJ2-7	TGTGCCAGCAGTGTTGGCGGGAGGGCCTCCGAGCAGTACTTC	CASSVGGRASEQYF
TRBD2	TRBV7-9	NA	TRBJ2-5	TGTGCCAGCAGCTCAGGACTAGTCGGGAGTCTCGAGACCCAGTACTTC	CASSSGLVGSLETQYF